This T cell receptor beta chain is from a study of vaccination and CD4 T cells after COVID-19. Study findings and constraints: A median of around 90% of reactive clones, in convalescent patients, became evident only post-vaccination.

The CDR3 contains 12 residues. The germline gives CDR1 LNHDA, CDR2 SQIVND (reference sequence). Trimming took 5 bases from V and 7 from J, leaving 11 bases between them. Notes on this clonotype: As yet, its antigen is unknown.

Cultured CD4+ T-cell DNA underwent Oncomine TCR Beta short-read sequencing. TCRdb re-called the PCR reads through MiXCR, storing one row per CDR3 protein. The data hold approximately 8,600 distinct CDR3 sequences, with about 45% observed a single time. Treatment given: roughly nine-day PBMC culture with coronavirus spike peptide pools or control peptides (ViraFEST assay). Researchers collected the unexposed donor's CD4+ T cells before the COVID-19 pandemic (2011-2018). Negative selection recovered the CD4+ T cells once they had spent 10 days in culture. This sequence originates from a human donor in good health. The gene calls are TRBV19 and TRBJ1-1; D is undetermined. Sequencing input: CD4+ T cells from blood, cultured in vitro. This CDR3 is CASSWEGYEAFF. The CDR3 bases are TGTGCCAGTAGTTGGGAGGGCTATGAAGCTTTCTTT.